This T cell receptor beta chain originates from a study of T cell changes during pregnancy in multiple sclerosis (dated by TCRdb to 2018 to 2020). Background on the whole study: The study looked at changes in the T cell repertoire across pregnancy in women with multiple sclerosis.

As for this clone: The antigen this receptor binds is unknown. Per-base quality was not reported, and no clone a single base away is much larger than it.

CDR3 length: 15 amino acids, cysteine to phenylalanine. Solely the CDR3 DNA is kept, with 45 bases framed from the first base. At the junction V is shortened by 4 bases and J by 3 bases; bases outside the gene matches: 3. CDR1 MGHRA and CDR2 YSYEKL were looked up in the germline V gene. Library creation used the immunoSEQ multiplex PCR assay. Held by TCRdb, this immuneACCESS table contains in-frame sequences only and omits some clones. Under half of the omission traces to an unresolved V gene where checked; the cause of the rest is unknown. The sample profile shows 65,000 to 70,000 clones; 91% of them were found once. Over 2% of the sample lies in the top ten.

This receptor was obtained from a female donor with multiple sclerosis, enrolled in a pregnancy study. The rearrangement combines TRBV4-1 with TRBJ2-7, with 13 bases matching TRBD2. Material: peripheral blood, obtained in the first trimester of pregnancy. The nucleotide sequence is TGCGCCAGCAGCCCCGGACTAGCGGGAGTCTACGAGCAGTACTTC. This is translated as CASSPGLAGVYEQYF.